The text below deals with one TCR beta chain. This entry is derived from a study of OX40 agonist ivuxolimab in advanced cancers. Produced via immunoSEQ multiplex PCR; TCRdb's table is partial and in-frame only. The sample holds roughly 60,000 clones; roughly 84% are singletons and the top ten take roughly 4.5%. The specimen comprised CD4+ or CD8+ T cells sorted from blood, sampled in a trial of the OX40 agonist ivuxolimab. The receptor was derived from an adult with an advanced solid tumor such as melanoma, head and neck, liver or kidney cancer.

The DNA for the CDR3 is TGTGCCAGTAGTGCACAGGGTGTGGACACTGAAGCTTTCTTT. It yields the protein CASSAQGVDTEAFF. The chain carries TRBV19 and TRBJ1-1; perhaps TRBD1 as D (6 bases). The CDR3 sequence is 14 residues long. Per germline, CDR1 LNHDA and CDR2 SQIVND (reference sequence). V was shortened by 5 bases and J by 3 bases, with 13 bases between the two germline ends.